A single sample is the source of the 4 T cell receptor beta chains below, sequenced in a study of TIL therapy for anti-PD-1-resistant metastatic lung cancer. The time point denotes: pre-treatment sample, taken before nivolumab and TIL therapy. This was the immunoSEQ v3 assay. Data came from immunoSEQ multiplex PCR; TCRdb stores just in-frame clones and leaves some out. The table has roughly 20,000 clones, under 90% seen once. The sample here was blood, taken at baseline. These receptors all stem from a person aged 25 to 85 with non-small cell lung cancer.

The gene calls are TRBV21-1 and TRBJ2-1; the table's D call, TRBD1, was not checked against the DNA. TRBV21-1 counts as a pseudogene. The length of the CDR3 is 16 residues. DNA of the CDR3: TGTGCCAGCAGCACAAAATCCCCAGGGTGGGTTAATGAGCAGTTCTTC. This gives the protein CASSTKSPGWVNEQFF.

The chain carries TRBV5-3 and TRBJ2-2; D remains ambiguous. TRBV5-3 belongs to the ORF category, with a function that is uncertain. V was cut by 0 bases and J by 0 bases, with 15 bases left in between. The CDR3 has 18 amino acids. The CDR3: CARSLACVEASNTGELFF. The CDR3 coding sequence is TGTGCCAGAAGCTTGGCCTGCGTAGAAGCTTCGAACACCGGGGAGCTGTTTTTT.

The chain couples TRBV29-1 to TRBJ2-2, with D unclear. The germline V gene has CDR1 SQVTM and CDR2 ANQGSEA. The CDR3 is made up of 15 amino acids. Trimming removed 5 bases at V and 0 bases at J, with 13 bases between. The CDR3 spells CSVSTFPANTGELFF. Here the CDR3 DNA reads TGCAGCGTTTCGACATTCCCAGCGAACACCGGGGAGCTGTTTTTT.

This clone was found a few times. The J gene is TRBJ1-1, the V gene TRBV6-5; tentative D call: TRBD1 (5 bases). CDR3 length equals 15 residues. Germline assignment: CDR1 MNHEY and CDR2 SVGAGI. The V end lost 2 bases, the J end lost 5 bases, and 15 bases lay between the germline ends. The CDR3 region has the DNA TGTGCCAGCAGTTACACCGACAGACTGAGGACTGAAGCTTTCTTT. Its protein is CASSYTDRLRTEAFF.